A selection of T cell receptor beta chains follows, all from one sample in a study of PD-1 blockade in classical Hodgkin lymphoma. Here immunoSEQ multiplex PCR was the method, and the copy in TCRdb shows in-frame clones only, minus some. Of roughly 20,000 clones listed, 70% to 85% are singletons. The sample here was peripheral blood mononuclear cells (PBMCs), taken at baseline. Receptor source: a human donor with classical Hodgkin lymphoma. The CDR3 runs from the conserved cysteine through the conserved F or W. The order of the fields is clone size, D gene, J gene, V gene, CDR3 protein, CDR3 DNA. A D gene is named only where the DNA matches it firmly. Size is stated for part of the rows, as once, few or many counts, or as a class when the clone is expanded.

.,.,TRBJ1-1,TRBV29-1,CSVDRGRGNTEAFF,TGCAGCGTTGATCGGGGTAGGGGGAACACTGAAGCTTTCTTT
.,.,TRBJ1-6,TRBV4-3,CASSQGVGVKNSPLHF,TGCGCCAGCAGCCAAGGGGTCGGGGTCAAGAATTCACCCCTCCACTTT
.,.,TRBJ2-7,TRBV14,CASSQYQLAGTSYEQYF,TGTGCCAGCAGCCAGTACCAACTGGCGGGAACATCCTACGAGCAGTACTTC
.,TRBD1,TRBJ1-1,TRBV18,CASSPQQGTTEAFF,TGTGCCAGCTCACCGCAACAGGGGACCACTGAAGCTTTCTTT
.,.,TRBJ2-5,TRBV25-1,CASSEYTRKGGETQYF,TGTGCCAGCAGTGAATATACCAGGAAGGGTGGAGAGACCCAGTACTTC
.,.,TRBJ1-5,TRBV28,CASSPGWNQPQHF,TGTGCCAGCAGTCCCGGATGGAATCAGCCCCAGCATTTT
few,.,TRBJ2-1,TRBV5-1,CASSLAPADEQFF,TGCGCCAGCAGCTTGGCCCCGGCGGATGAGCAGTTCTTC
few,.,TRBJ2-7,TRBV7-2,CASSLSRDEQYF,TGTGCCAGCAGCTTATCGCGTGACGAGCAGTACTTC
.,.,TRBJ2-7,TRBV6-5,CASSSGRETYEQYF,TGTGCCAGCAGTTCTGGCAGGGAGACCTACGAGCAGTACTTC
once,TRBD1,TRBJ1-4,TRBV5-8,CASSFGQEGNEKLFF,TGTGCCAGCAGCTTCGGACAGGAGGGTAATGAAAAACTGTTTTTT
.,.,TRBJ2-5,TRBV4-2,CASSRDGVETQYF,TGTGCCAGCTCCCGGGACGGGGTTGAGACCCAGTACTTC
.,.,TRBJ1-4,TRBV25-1,CASSRSTNEKLFF,TGTGCCAGTTCAAGATCCACTAATGAAAAACTGTTTTTT
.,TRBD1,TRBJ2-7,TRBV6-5,CASSFPGTGIYEQYF,TGTGCCAGCAGTTTCCCCGGGACAGGCATCTACGAGCAGTACTTC
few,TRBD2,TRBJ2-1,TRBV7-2,CASSPGGGRVPHNEQFF,TGTGCCAGCAGCCCGGGGGGGGGCAGGGTCCCACACAATGAGCAGTTCTTC
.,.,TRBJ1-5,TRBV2,CASRKDGGNQPQHF,TGTGCCAGTAGGAAGGACGGTGGCAATCAGCCCCAGCATTTT
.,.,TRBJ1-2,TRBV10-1,CASSTVSYGYTF,TGCGCCAGCAGTACGGTATCCTATGGCTACACCTTC
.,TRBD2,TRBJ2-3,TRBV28,CAIRSGALTDTQYF,TGTGCTATACGAAGCGGGGCCCTCACAGATACGCAGTATTTT
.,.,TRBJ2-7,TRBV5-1,CASRGGRNEQYF,TGCGCCAGCAGGGGAGGCCGCAACGAGCAGTACTTC
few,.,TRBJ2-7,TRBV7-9,CASSPPRESGQYF,TGTGCCAGCAGCCCGCCCAGGGAATCAGGGCAGTACTTC
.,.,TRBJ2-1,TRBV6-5,CASFKDRSGSNEQFF,TGTGCCAGCTTCAAGGACAGATCCGGATCCAATGAGCAGTTCTTC
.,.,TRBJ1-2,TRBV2,CASYPGQLSPGYTF,TGTGCCAGCTACCCGGGACAACTATCCCCCGGCTACACCTTC
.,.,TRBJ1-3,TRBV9,CASSVRPRDGNTIYF,TGTGCCAGCAGCGTACGACCCCGGGATGGAAACACCATATATTTT
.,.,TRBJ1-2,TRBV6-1,CASRGLGSNYGYTF,TGTGCCAGCAGGGGCCTCGGTAGTAACTATGGCTACACCTTC
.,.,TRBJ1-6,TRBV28,CASSLRQGGNSPLHF,TGTGCCAGCAGTTTAAGGCAGGGTGGTAATTCACCCCTCCACTTT